This T cell receptor beta chain was sequenced in a study of blood T cell repertoires in COVID-19 (dated by TCRdb to 2018 to 2021). With respect to the entire study: Samples from collaborators originated in the United States, Italy and Spain and spanned both the acute and convalescent phases of COVID-19. The prospective study material was composed of cDNA or gDNA derived from T cells, B-cell-depleted T cells, or PBMCs. Subjects who had been exposed to COVID-19, were actively infected with it, or had recovered from it provided the deeply sampled blood TCRbeta repertoires that made up the dataset. A freely available public database, intended as a resource for researchers studying the immune response to SARS-CoV-2, is where the repertoires were released. The samples were drawn from two sources: the first 160 participants of the ongoing ImmuneRACE study, and 1,254 subjects contributed by 6 global collaborators. The sample metadata nearly always contained a de-identified subject ID, COVID-19 status, age in years and sex. Where HLA class I and class II types were available, the types were taken from metadata supplied by the sample provider, not from assay-based typing.

The CDR3 goes from the cysteine to the phenylalanine over 13 residues. The only DNA kept is the CDR3, 39 bases in frame from the first base. Cut back by 1 base and 1 base, the V and J ends lie 5 bases apart. CDR1 LGHDT and CDR2 YNNKEL are derived from the germline V gene (reference sequence). Broad study findings and their caveats: The quantity of clinical and demographic metadata differed by source and by participant and was supplied without curation.

The immunoSEQ Assay, a bias-controlled multiplex PCR, was used to amplify TCRbeta CDR3 regions from genomic DNA. The study's own analysis went as follows. The number of nucleated cells in each sample was estimated by amplification of reference gene primers within the assay. To quantify the absolute abundance of each unique TCRbeta CDR3 rearrangement, sequence reads were collapsed and filtered. For each sample, productive Simpson clonality was calculated as the square root of Simpson's diversity index over productive rearrangements. This is the immuneACCESS table as TCRdb keeps it, with only in-frame sequences that have V and J called. A part of the clones is gone; compared with another copy, unresolved V genes explain less than half, and the rest is unexplained. V and J calls and clone size are given by that table; D and trimming were obtained from the DNA. The sample yields approximately 21,000 clones; 80% to 90% were counted once. The top ten hold approximately 6.3% of the sample.

This clone is a singleton in its sample. It has no known antigen specificity. No base quality values were provided; no much bigger clone lies one nucleotide off. Whole blood was collected in K2EDTA tubes by collaborating institutions according to the institutions' own protocols. Collaborator samples were shipped for TCRbeta analysis as frozen whole blood, isolated PBMCs, or DNA extracted from either sample type. The rearrangement combines TRBV3-1 (or the pseudogene TRBV3-2) with TRBJ2-7; a confident D gene designation cannot be given. This receptor was obtained from a woman of 80 years or more with active COVID-19. Sequencing was done on a sample of peripheral blood. The base sequence is TGTGCCAGCAGCCAAGCCCTTTCCTACGAGCAGTACTTC. It codes for CASSQALSYEQYF.